The 22 T cell receptor beta chains in this list originate from one sample, sequenced in a study of T cells after yellow fever vaccination. TCRdb called the 5' RACE reads again in MiXCR, with one record for every CDR3 protein. Among 150,000 to 200,000 distinct CDR3 sequences listed, approximately 6% were seen once. The material was CD4+ T cells sorted from PBMCs, obtained on the day of the first yellow fever vaccination. The source is a man younger than 35 who received the YFV17D yellow fever vaccine.

This clonotype was detected many times. J is TRBJ2-5 and V is TRBV6-2 or TRBV6-3; possibly TRBD2 for D (5 bases). V lost 6 bases and J lost 3, with 8 bases in between. The CDR3 sequence is 12 residues long. Germline CDR1 reads MNHEY; CDR2 reads SVGEGT. CDR3 in amino acids: CASSPGEETQYF. Written as DNA, the CDR3 is TGTGCCAGCAGCCCCGGGGAAGAGACCCAGTACTTC.

A few counts support this clonotype. The chain has TRBV28 and TRBJ1-5, with D perhaps matching TRBD1 (5 bases). The CDR3 runs to 15 residues. Germline values: CDR1 MDHEN, CDR2 SYDVKM. Trimming removed 6 bases at V and 2 bases at J, with 14 bases between. The chain's CDR3 is CASRAGSSGNQPQHF. CDR3 DNA: TGTGCCAGCAGAGCAGGGAGTTCTGGCAATCAGCCCCAGCATTTT.

This clonotype was counted between two and nine times. The gene calls are TRBV6-1 and TRBJ2-6; D uncertain. Germline values: CDR1 MNHNS, CDR2 SASEGT. This CDR3 is 13 amino acids long. The V end lost 8 bases, the J end lost 1 base, and 6 bases lay between the germline ends. The CDR3 region has the DNA TGTGCCAGCGGGGTGTCTGGGGCCAACGTCCTGACTTTC. Translation gives CASGVSGANVLTF.

This clonotype was counted once. A read error is possible here, since a much larger clone lies one base away. The rearrangement uses TRBV11-3 and TRBJ2-3; possible D gene TRBD2, 6 bases. V lost 4 bases to trimming and J lost 3 bases, with 17 bases between them. Germline CDR1 SGHNT, CDR2 YENEEA. The length of the CDR3 is 16 residues. The chain's CDR3 is CASSSWRGDDTDTQYF. CDR3 nucleotide sequence: TGTGCCAGCAGCTCGTGGAGGGGTGACGATACAGATACGCAGTATTTT.

This clonotype showed up just a few times. The rearrangement uses TRBV10-3 and TRBJ1-5, with D hard to call. Trimming removed 7 bases at V and 2 bases at J, with 12 bases between. CDR1 is ENHRY, CDR2 SYGVKD, per germline. The CDR3 totals 14 residues. CDR3 protein: CAIKDVTGNQPQHF. The CDR3 region has the DNA TGTGCCATCAAGGATGTAACTGGCAATCAGCCCCAGCATTTT.

The chain combines TRBV7-9 with TRBJ1-4; D may be TRBD1 (5 bases). The CDR3 is made up of 17 amino acids. From germline, CDR1 is SEHNR and CDR2 FQNEAQ (reference sequence). The V and J ends lost 1 base and 7 bases respectively, with 19 bases between them. The CDR3 nucleotides are TGTGCCAGCAGCTTAGGGTATATCGGCAGGGTGCCTGAAAAACTGTTTTTT. Amino acids: CASSLGYIGRVPEKLFF.

This clonotype was recorded at least ten times. The V and J genes are TRBV4-3 and TRBJ2-3; D possibly uses TRBD1 or TRBD2 (5 bases each). Per germline, CDR1 LGHNA and CDR2 YSLEER. Deletions cut 0 bases from V and 1 base from J, with 14 bases between. CDR3 length: 17 amino acids. The CDR3 DNA reads TGCGCCAGCAGCCAAGATGGGGCAGCGGCGCGCACAGATACGCAGTATTTT. Protein: CASSQDGAAARTDTQYF.

In its sample, this clonotype was seen a few times. V and J are TRBV6-5 and TRBJ2-1; D is uncertain. The germline V gene encodes CDR1 MNHEY and CDR2 SVGAGI. The CDR3 has 15 amino acids. V was trimmed by 4 bases and J by 1 base, leaving 11 bases between them. The CDR3 coding sequence is TGTGCCAGCAGTTCCCTCAAAGGTTCCTACAATGAGCAGTTCTTC. This sequence encodes CASSSLKGSYNEQFF.

This clonotype was detected ten times or more. The chain links TRBV4-1 to TRBJ2-1; a weak D match, TRBD2 (6 bases). This CDR3 contains 14 residues. The germline CDR1 and CDR2 sequences are MGHRA and YSYEKL. V lost 1 base to trimming and J lost 6 bases, with 10 bases between them. The CDR3 here is CASSQGRRGNEQFF. Here the CDR3 DNA reads TGCGCCAGCAGCCAAGGTCGGAGGGGCAATGAGCAGTTCTTC.

This clonotype was seen ten or more times. The J gene is TRBJ2-3, the V gene TRBV20-1; 11 bases agree with TRBD2. The CDR3 runs to 14 residues. The trim removed 3 bases at V and 7 bases at J, leaving 6 bases unmatched. The V gene's germline CDR1 is DFQATT and CDR2 SNEGSKA (reference sequence). In DNA, the CDR3 is TGCAGTGCTAGGGTTAGCGGGGGGGTGAATACGCAGTATTTT. This encodes CSARVSGGVNTQYF.

This clonotype has a count of ten or more. The V and J genes are TRBV6-1 and TRBJ1-3; a possible D gene is TRBD1 (5 bases). V lost 2 bases and J 3 bases, leaving 5 bases between the germline ends. The CDR3 has 13 residues. In germline, CDR1 is MNHNS, CDR2 SASEGT. CDR3 amino acids: CASSEQGGNTIYF. The CDR3 coding sequence is TGTGCCAGCAGTGAACAGGGTGGAAACACCATATATTTT.

At least ten counts were recorded for this clonotype. The CDR3 DNA reads as TGCGCCAGCAGCTCGGGACAGGGGCGTTCAGTAGATACGCAGTATTTT. Its translation: CASSSGQGRSVDTQYF. The V and J genes are TRBV5-1 and TRBJ2-3, with 10 bases fitting TRBD1. Losses at the gene ends were 3 bases for V and 5 bases for J; bases not matched to a gene: 9. In germline, CDR1 is SGHRS, CDR2 YFSETQ. CDR3 length: 16 amino acids.

The chain is built from TRBV7-3 and TRBJ2-2, with D possibly TRBD1 on 5 matching bases. Germline V CDR1 and CDR2: SGHTA, FQGTGA. Deletions cut 5 bases from V and 7 bases from J, with 17 bases between. There are 15 residues in the CDR3. The CDR3 coding sequence is TGTGCCAGCAGCCCCTTTGGGCAGGGTGACGGGGAGCTGTTTTTT. This sequence encodes CASSPFGQGDGELFF.

This clonotype turned up a few times. The V gene is TRBV4-3, the J gene TRBJ1-1, with D possibly TRBD1 on 5 matching bases. V was clipped by 0 bases and J by 8 bases, with 10 bases between them. This CDR3 has 13 amino acids. The germline gives CDR1 LGHNA, CDR2 YSLEER. The CDR3 loop is CASSQDLAGEAFF. For the CDR3, the DNA is TGCGCCAGCAGCCAAGATCTTGCAGGGGAAGCTTTCTTT.

In this sample, this clonotype turned up many times. The chain joins TRBV7-9 to TRBJ1-4; no clear D gene. The CDR3 loop spans 11 amino acids. Trimming pared 3 bases from V and 15 bases from J, leaving 11 bases between. Per germline, CDR1 SEHNR and CDR2 FQNEAQ (reference sequence). The CDR3 protein is CASSLSNRLFF. The CDR3 DNA reads as TGTGCCAGCAGCTTGTCAAATAGATTGTTTTTT.

The genes are TRBV20-1 and TRBJ2-1; TRBD2 is a possible D gene (5 bases). The V end lost 5 bases, the J end lost 2 bases, and 10 bases lay between the germline ends. This CDR3 region has 13 residues. Looked up from germline, CDR1 is DFQATT and CDR2 is SNEGSKA (reference sequence). The CDR3 sequence is CSALLDPYNEQFF. In DNA, the CDR3 is TGCAGTGCTCTACTAGACCCCTACAATGAGCAGTTCTTC.

This clonotype was found many times. V usage is TRBV12-3 or TRBV12-4 and J usage is TRBJ1-2; D gene uncertain. V was cut by 5 bases and J by 4 bases, with 8 bases left in between. This CDR3 is built from 12 residues. The CDR3 sequence is CASSPRPYGYTF. Here the CDR3 DNA reads TGTGCCAGCAGTCCTCGCCCCTATGGCTACACCTTC.

This chain uses TRBV4-2 with TRBJ2-2; no clear D gene. CDR1 and CDR2 (germline): LGHNA, YNFKEQ. Trimming took 0 bases from V and 6 from J, leaving 8 bases between them. This CDR3 region has 14 residues. CDR3: CASSQELASGELFF. CDR3 bases: TGTGCCAGCAGCCAAGAGTTAGCCTCCGGGGAGCTGTTTTTT.

This clonotype showed up just a few times. Here the CDR3 reads CASSPSQGRGEQYV. For the CDR3, the DNA is TGTGCCAGCAGCCCGTCACAGGGCAGGGGCGAGCAGTACGTC. V usage is TRBV7-9 and J usage is TRBJ2-7; the D gene is possibly TRBD1 (6 bases). The V and J ends lost 5 bases and 6 bases respectively, with 17 bases between them. The CDR3 consists of 14 residues. Germline assignment: CDR1 SEHNR and CDR2 FQNEAQ (reference sequence).

This clonotype was observed many times. J is TRBJ2-4 and V is TRBV20-1, with 12 bases that match TRBD2. V gave up 4 bases and J gave up 7 bases; unmatched junction bases: 5. There are 14 residues in the CDR3. Germline V gene data show CDR1 as DFQATT and CDR2 as SNEGSKA (reference sequence). CDR3 residues: CSATSGGARNIQYF. In nucleotides, the CDR3 is TGCAGTGCTACTAGCGGGGGGGCCCGGAACATTCAGTACTTC.

This clonotype has just a few counts. DNA for the CDR3: TGTGCCTGGAGTCCTACAGGGTATGGCTACACCTTC. This sequence encodes CAWSPTGYGYTF. This sequence joins TRBV30 and TRBJ1-2; possibly TRBD1 for D (6 bases). The CDR3 totals 12 residues. Germline CDR1 and CDR2: GTSNPN and SVGIG (reference sequence). The V end was cut by 2 bases, the J end by 5 bases, with 9 bases between.

Comments on this clonotype: A read error may be the cause here, since a much bigger clone is one base away. The chain joins TRBV6-2 or TRBV6-3 to TRBJ2-7; D tentatively reads TRBD1 or TRBD2 (5 bases each). Germline lookup yields CDR1 MNHEY and CDR2 SVGEGT. CDR3 length: 14 residues. V lost 5 bases, J lost 9 bases, and 20 bases lay in between. CDR3 sequence (DNA): TGTGCCAGCAGTCCCGGGACGTTTCCTAAGGGGCAGTACTTC. It specifies CASSPGTFPKGQYF.